This T cell receptor (beta chain) is from a study of blood T cell repertoires in COVID-19. TCRdb's copy holds only in-frame clones and misses some; the assay was immunoSEQ multiplex PCR. The sample comprises more than 70,000 clones, 80% to 95% of which are singletons, and roughly 0.78% rests with the top ten. Germline V gives CDR1 SGHTA, CDR2 FQGNSA. CDR3 length: 13 amino acids. The V end lost 6 bases, the J end lost 4 bases, and 11 bases lay between the germline ends. This rearrangement joins TRBV7-2 to TRBJ2-3; D remains unclear. The specimen was peripheral blood. The clonotype comes from a woman of 80 years or more with acute or convalescent COVID-19. The CDR3 bases are TGTGCCAGCAGTGGGTGGGCTGCAGATACGCAGTATTTT. Its translation: CASSGWAADTQYF.